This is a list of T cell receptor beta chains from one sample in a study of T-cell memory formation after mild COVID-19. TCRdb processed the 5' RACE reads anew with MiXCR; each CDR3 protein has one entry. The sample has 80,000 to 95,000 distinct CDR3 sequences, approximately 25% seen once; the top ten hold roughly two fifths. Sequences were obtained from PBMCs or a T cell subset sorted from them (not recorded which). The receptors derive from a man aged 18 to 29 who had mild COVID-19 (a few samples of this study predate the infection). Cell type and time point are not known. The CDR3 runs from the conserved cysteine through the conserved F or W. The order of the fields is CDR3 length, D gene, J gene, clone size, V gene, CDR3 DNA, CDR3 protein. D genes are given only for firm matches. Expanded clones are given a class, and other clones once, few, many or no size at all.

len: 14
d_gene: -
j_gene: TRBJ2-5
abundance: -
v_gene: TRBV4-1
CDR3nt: TGCGCCAGCAGCCAACCGTCTTTGCCCGAGACCCAGTACTTC
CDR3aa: CASSQPSLPETQYF

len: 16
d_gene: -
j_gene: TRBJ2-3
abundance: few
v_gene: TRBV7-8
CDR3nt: TGTGCCAGCAGCTTAGGTTGGGGAGGTAGCACAGATACGCAGTATTTT
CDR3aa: CASSLGWGGSTDTQYF

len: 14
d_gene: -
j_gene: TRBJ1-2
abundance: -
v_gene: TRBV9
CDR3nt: TGTGCCAGCAGCGGCTTGGGGGGCCCCTATGGCTACACCTTC
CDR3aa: CASSGLGGPYGYTF

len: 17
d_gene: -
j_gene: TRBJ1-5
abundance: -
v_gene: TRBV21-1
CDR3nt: TGTGCCAGCAGCCTACGGACAGGGGATGTGACGAATCAGCCCCAGCATTTT
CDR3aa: CASSLRTGDVTNQPQHF

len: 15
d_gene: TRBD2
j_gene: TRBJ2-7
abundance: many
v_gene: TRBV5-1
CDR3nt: TGCGCCAGCAGCCACACTATGTCGGGGGGCTACGAGCAGTACTTC
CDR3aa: CASSHTMSGGYEQYF

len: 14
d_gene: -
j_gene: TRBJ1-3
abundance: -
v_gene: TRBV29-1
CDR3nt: TGCAGCGCCGGAAGTCTGGGCTCTGGAAACACCATATATTTT
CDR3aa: CSAGSLGSGNTIYF

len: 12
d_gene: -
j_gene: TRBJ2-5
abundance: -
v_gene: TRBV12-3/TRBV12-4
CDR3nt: TGTGCCAGCAGTACGACGAGGGAGACCCAGTACTTC
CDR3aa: CASSTTRETQYF

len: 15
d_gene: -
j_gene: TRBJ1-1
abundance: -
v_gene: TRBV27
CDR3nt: TGTGCCAGCAGTTCCCGGTTAGGGATGAACACTGAAGCTTTCTTT
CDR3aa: CASSSRLGMNTEAFF

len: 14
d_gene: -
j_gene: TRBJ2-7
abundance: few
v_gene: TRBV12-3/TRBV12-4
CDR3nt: TGTGCCAGCAGTTTTAAGGGGGGGGTCTACGAGCAGTACTTC
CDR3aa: CASSFKGGVYEQYF

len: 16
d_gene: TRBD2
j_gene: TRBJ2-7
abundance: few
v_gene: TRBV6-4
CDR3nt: TGTGCCAGCAGTGCTACTAGCGGGGGGGAAGTGGACGAGCAGTACTTC
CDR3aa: CASSATSGGEVDEQYF

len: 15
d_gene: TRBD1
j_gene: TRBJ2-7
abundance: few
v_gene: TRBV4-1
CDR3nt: TGCGCCAGCAGCCAAGATTGGGACAGCTCCTACGAGCAGTACTTC
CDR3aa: CASSQDWDSSYEQYF

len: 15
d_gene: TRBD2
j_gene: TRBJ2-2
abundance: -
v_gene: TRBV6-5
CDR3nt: TGTGCCAGCACCGAATCGGGAGGGGGAACCGGGGAGCTGTTTTTT
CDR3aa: CASTESGGGTGELFF

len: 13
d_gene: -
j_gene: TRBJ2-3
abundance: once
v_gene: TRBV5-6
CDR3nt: TGTGCCAGCAGGGGGAGCATCACAGATACGCAGTATTTT
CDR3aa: CASRGSITDTQYF

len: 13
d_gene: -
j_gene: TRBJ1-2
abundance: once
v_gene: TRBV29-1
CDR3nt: TGCAGCGTTGAAAACGGGGACAACTATGGCTACACCTTC
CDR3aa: CSVENGDNYGYTF

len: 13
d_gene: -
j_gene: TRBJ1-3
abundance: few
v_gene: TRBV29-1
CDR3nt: TGCAGCGTTGTGCCTGAGGCCGGAAACACCATATATTTT
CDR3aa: CSVVPEAGNTIYF

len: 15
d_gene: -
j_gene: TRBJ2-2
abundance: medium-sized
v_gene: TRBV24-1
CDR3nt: TGTGCCACCAGTGATGAGAGTAGGACCTCCGGGGAGCTGTTTTTT
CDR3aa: CATSDESRTSGELFF

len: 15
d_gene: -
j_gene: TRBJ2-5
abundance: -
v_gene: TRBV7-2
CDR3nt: TGTGCCAGCAGCTTAAACGGGCCCTTGGGCGAGACCCAGTACTTC
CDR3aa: CASSLNGPLGETQYF

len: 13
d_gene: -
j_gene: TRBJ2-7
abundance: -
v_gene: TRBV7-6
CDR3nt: TGTGCCAGCAGCCCCCCAGGCCGTTACGAGCAGTACTTC
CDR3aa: CASSPPGRYEQYF

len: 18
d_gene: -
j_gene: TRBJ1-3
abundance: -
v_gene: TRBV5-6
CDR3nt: TGTGCCAGCAGCTTGGCCTTCTTTGAGGGCATCTCTGGAAACACCATATATTTT
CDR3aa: CASSLAFFEGISGNTIYF

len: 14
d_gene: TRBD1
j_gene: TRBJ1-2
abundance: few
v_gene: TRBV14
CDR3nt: TGTGCCAGCAGCCGAGAGGACAGGGGGCACAGCTACACCTTC
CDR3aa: CASSREDRGHSYTF

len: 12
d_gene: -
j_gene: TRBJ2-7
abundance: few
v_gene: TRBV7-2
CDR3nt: TGTGCCAGCAGCCCAACGGAAGGGTGGCAGTACTTC
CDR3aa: CASSPTEGWQYF

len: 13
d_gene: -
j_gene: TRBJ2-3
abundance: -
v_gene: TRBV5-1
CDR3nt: TGCGCCAGCAGGGAACTCGGCACAGATACGCAGTATTTT
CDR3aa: CASRELGTDTQYF

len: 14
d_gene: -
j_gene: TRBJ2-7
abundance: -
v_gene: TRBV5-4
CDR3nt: TGTGCCAGCAGCCAGGACCTTACATTTTACGAGCAGTACTTC
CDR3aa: CASSQDLTFYEQYF

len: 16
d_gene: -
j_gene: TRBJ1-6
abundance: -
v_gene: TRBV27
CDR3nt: TGTGCCAGCAGTTCGGCAGAGAGCTCCTATAATTCACCCCTCCACTTT
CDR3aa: CASSSAESSYNSPLHF

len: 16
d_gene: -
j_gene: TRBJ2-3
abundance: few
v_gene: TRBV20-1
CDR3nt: TGCAGTGCTAGTTCGAATTCATTGGGGGCCACGGATACGCAGTATTTT
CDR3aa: CSASSNSLGATDTQYF

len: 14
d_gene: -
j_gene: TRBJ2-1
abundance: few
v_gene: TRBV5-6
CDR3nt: TGTGCCAGCAGCTTGGCAGGGGATGGGAATGAGCAGTTCTTC
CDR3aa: CASSLAGDGNEQFF

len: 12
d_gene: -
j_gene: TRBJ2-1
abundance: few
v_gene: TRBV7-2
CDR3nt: TGTGCCAGCAGCTCTGTTTACAATGAGCAGTTCTTC
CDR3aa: CASSSVYNEQFF

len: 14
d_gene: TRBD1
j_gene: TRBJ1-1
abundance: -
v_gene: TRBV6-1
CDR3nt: TGTGCCAGCAGTGACGGACAGGGTCTGACTGAAGCTTTCTTT
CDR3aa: CASSDGQGLTEAFF

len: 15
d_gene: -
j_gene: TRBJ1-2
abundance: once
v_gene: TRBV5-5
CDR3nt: TGTGCCAGCAGCTTGGATGCAGGGCCCCTCTATGGCTACACCTTC
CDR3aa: CASSLDAGPLYGYTF

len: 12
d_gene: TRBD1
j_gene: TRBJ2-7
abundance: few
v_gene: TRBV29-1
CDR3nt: TGCAGCGTAGTGACAGGGAGCCACGAGCAGTACTTC
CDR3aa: CSVVTGSHEQYF

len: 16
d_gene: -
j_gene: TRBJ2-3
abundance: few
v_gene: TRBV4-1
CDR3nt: TGCGCCAGCAGCCAAGAACCCGGGTCGGGAGCAGATACGCAGTATTTT
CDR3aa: CASSQEPGSGADTQYF

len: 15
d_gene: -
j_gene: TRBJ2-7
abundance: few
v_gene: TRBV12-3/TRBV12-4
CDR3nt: TGTGCCAGCAGTTTTATTCCGGGTTGGGTCGGCGAGCAGTACTTC
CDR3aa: CASSFIPGWVGEQYF

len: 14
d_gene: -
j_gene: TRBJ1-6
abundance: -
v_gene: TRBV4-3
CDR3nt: TGCGCCAGCAGCCAAGATCGGGGGTTGCCACCCCTCCACTTT
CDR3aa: CASSQDRGLPPLHF

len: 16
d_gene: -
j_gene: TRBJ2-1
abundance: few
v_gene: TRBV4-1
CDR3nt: TGCGCCAGCAGCCAAGAGGGACGGATTAGTTACAATGAGCAGTTCTTC
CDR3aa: CASSQEGRISYNEQFF

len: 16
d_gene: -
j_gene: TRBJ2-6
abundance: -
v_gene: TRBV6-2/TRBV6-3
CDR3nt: TGTGCCAGCAGTGGGCAGGGCGACTCTGGGGCCAACGTCCTGACTTTC
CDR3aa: CASSGQGDSGANVLTF

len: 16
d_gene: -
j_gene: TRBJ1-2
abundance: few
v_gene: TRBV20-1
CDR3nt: TGCAGTGCTAGAGTTGTAGACCGCGATGCTAACTATGGCTACACCTTC
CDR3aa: CSARVVDRDANYGYTF

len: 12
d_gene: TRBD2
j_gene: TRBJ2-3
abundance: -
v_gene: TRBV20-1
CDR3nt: TGCAGTGCATGGGACTACACAGATACGCAGTATTTT
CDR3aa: CSAWDYTDTQYF

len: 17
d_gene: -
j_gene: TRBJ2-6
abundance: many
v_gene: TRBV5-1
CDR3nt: TGCGCCAGCAGCTTGGACAGGGTTAGATCTGGGGCCAACGTCCTGACTTTC
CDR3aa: CASSLDRVRSGANVLTF

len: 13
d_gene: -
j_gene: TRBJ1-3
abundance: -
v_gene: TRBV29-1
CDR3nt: TGCAGCGCCGTAGGGACGCCTGGAAACACCATATATTTT
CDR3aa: CSAVGTPGNTIYF

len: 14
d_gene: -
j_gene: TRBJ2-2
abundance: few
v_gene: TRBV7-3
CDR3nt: TGTGCCAGCAGCCTCGACCCGAACACCGGGGAGCTGTTTTTT
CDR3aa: CASSLDPNTGELFF

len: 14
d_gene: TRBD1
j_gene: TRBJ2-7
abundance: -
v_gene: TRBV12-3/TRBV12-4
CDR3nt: TGTGCCAGCAGTCCAAGGGACAGACGGTACGAGCAGTACTTC
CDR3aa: CASSPRDRRYEQYF

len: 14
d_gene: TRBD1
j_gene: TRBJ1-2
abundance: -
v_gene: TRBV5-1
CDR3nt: TGCGCCAGCAGCTCCGGGACAGGGGGCGGTGGCTACACCTTC
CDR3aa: CASSSGTGGGGYTF

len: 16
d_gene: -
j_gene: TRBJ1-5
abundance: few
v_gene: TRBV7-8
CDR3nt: TGTGCCAGCAGCCTACGGTGGAGCAGGGTGGACCAGCCCCAGCATTTT
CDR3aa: CASSLRWSRVDQPQHF